The TCR beta chain described here comes from a study of blood T cell repertoires in COVID-19. Study in general: Acute and convalescent COVID-19 samples came from the United States, Italy and Spain. The cDNA or gDNA used as material had been derived from T cells, B-cell-depleted T cells, or PBMCs.

How the authors handled the data: Reference gene primers were amplified, and this amplification served to estimate nucleated cell counts. Sequencing was performed with immunoSEQ multiplex PCR; in TCRdb, only in-frame clones are kept and a portion is missing. V and J calls and clone size are as listed in that table; D and trimming were resolved from the DNA. The data show some 210,000 clones, with just under 85% seen just once and 6.5% to 9% held by the top ten. The source is a woman aged 50 to 60 with active or convalescent COVID-19. Sequenced material: peripheral blood.

CDR3 bases: TGTGCCAGCATATCTAGCGGGAGGGACAATGAGCAGTTCTTC. Translated: CASISSGRDNEQFF. The chain has TRBV6-5 and TRBJ2-1; the match to TRBD2 covers 12 bases. The CDR3 loop spans 14 amino acids. Trimming removed 7 bases from V and 5 bases from J; junction bases left unmatched: 3. Germline V gives CDR1 MNHEY, CDR2 SVGAGI.